A selection of T cell receptor beta chains follows, all from one sample in a study of T cell repertoires in cytomegalovirus infection. TCRdb redid the calling of the reads with MiXCR, one entry per CDR3 protein. In the table there are around 280,000 distinct CDR3 sequences, around 9.1% of which are singletons. The sample consisted of PBMCs. The receptors were gathered from a human donor in good health (CMV status not recorded). Some clones in this sample may be carry-over from other donors' samples. Each CDR3 is given with its conserved first and last residue. A D gene is named only where the DNA matches it firmly.

cdr3_aa: CSASGTGQTHQPQHF
v_call: TRBV20-1
d_call: TRBD1
j_call: TRBJ1-5

cdr3_aa: CSVAVDRGYGYTF
v_call: TRBV29-1
d_call: TRBD1
j_call: TRBJ1-2

cdr3_aa: CASSIGASNQPQHF
v_call: TRBV12-3/TRBV12-4
d_call: -
j_call: TRBJ1-5

cdr3_aa: CSAQAGSSYNEQFF
v_call: TRBV20-1
d_call: -
j_call: TRBJ2-1

cdr3_aa: CATWENEQFF
v_call: TRBV10-3
d_call: -
j_call: TRBJ2-1

cdr3_aa: CASSEPGGDEQFF
v_call: TRBV10-2
d_call: -
j_call: TRBJ2-1

cdr3_aa: CASSFGLSGSYNEQFF
v_call: TRBV5-4
d_call: -
j_call: TRBJ2-1

cdr3_aa: CSARGQGIYGYTF
v_call: TRBV20-1
d_call: TRBD1
j_call: TRBJ1-2

cdr3_aa: CSVGPGFNTEAFF
v_call: TRBV29-1
d_call: -
j_call: TRBJ1-1

cdr3_aa: CASSSQMTGAVREQYF
v_call: TRBV28
d_call: TRBD1
j_call: TRBJ2-7

cdr3_aa: CASRTASNTGELFF
v_call: TRBV6-6
d_call: -
j_call: TRBJ2-2

cdr3_aa: CASSPSGQSNEKLFF
v_call: TRBV4-1
d_call: -
j_call: TRBJ1-4

cdr3_aa: CASGSGPSGGQYF
v_call: TRBV2
d_call: TRBD2
j_call: TRBJ2-4

cdr3_aa: CATRSGGIYNEQFF
v_call: TRBV19
d_call: TRBD2
j_call: TRBJ2-1

cdr3_aa: CASARVPGGNQPQHF
v_call: TRBV5-1
d_call: -
j_call: TRBJ1-5

cdr3_aa: CASSGTGIMADTQYF
v_call: TRBV6-5
d_call: -
j_call: TRBJ2-3

cdr3_aa: CASATETQYF
v_call: TRBV2
d_call: -
j_call: TRBJ2-5

cdr3_aa: CSASPGQGYNEQFF
v_call: TRBV20-1
d_call: TRBD1
j_call: TRBJ2-1

cdr3_aa: CASSLALPPPLMKGYTF
v_call: TRBV5-5
d_call: -
j_call: TRBJ1-2

cdr3_aa: CASSPRGARNEQFF
v_call: TRBV25-1
d_call: -
j_call: TRBJ2-1

cdr3_aa: CASSDFVQGAAFF
v_call: TRBV10-1
d_call: -
j_call: TRBJ1-1

cdr3_aa: CASSSANWAYGYTF
v_call: TRBV12-3/TRBV12-4
d_call: -
j_call: TRBJ1-2

cdr3_aa: CSARDLRLLAKNIQYF
v_call: TRBV20-1
d_call: -
j_call: TRBJ2-4

cdr3_aa: CASNPRTFVNTEAFF
v_call: TRBV28
d_call: -
j_call: TRBJ1-1

cdr3_aa: CATSDPTGGGETQYF
v_call: TRBV24-1
d_call: TRBD1
j_call: TRBJ2-5

cdr3_aa: CATSRAGPITDTQYF
v_call: TRBV15
d_call: -
j_call: TRBJ2-3

cdr3_aa: CASRTQGLNTEAFF
v_call: TRBV2
d_call: -
j_call: TRBJ1-1

cdr3_aa: CASSLRRGSNEQFF
v_call: TRBV7-9
d_call: -
j_call: TRBJ2-1

cdr3_aa: CASSSFSVRTGYQPQHF
v_call: TRBV7-9
d_call: TRBD1
j_call: TRBJ1-5

cdr3_aa: CASSPRLVYNEQFF
v_call: TRBV7-8
d_call: -
j_call: TRBJ2-1

cdr3_aa: CATSERDGGKDTEAFF
v_call: TRBV24-1
d_call: -
j_call: TRBJ1-1

cdr3_aa: CASSLVRSVYGYTF
v_call: TRBV28
d_call: -
j_call: TRBJ1-2

cdr3_aa: CASSPGRAEAFF
v_call: TRBV7-9
d_call: -
j_call: TRBJ1-1

cdr3_aa: CASSYLASNYGYTF
v_call: TRBV6-5
d_call: -
j_call: TRBJ1-2

cdr3_aa: CASSEVQGLAGNNEQFF
v_call: TRBV2
d_call: TRBD2
j_call: TRBJ2-1

cdr3_aa: CASRSVGDQPQHF
v_call: TRBV19
d_call: -
j_call: TRBJ1-5

cdr3_aa: CASSYQGVQPQHF
v_call: TRBV6-2/TRBV6-3
d_call: -
j_call: TRBJ1-5

cdr3_aa: CASTRGGSNYGYTF
v_call: TRBV28
d_call: -
j_call: TRBJ1-2

cdr3_aa: CASSDQKGQYSNQPQHF
v_call: TRBV6-2/TRBV6-3
d_call: TRBD1
j_call: TRBJ1-5

cdr3_aa: CASSQVLAGSPFF
v_call: TRBV14
d_call: TRBD2
j_call: TRBJ2-1

cdr3_aa: CASSQDGGQGAGYTF
v_call: TRBV4-3
d_call: TRBD1
j_call: TRBJ1-2

cdr3_aa: CASSSSPTGGVTEAFF
v_call: TRBV13
d_call: -
j_call: TRBJ1-1

cdr3_aa: CASSLRVLSGANVLTF
v_call: TRBV6-1
d_call: -
j_call: TRBJ2-6

cdr3_aa: CSVEGKYTEAFF
v_call: TRBV29-1
d_call: -
j_call: TRBJ1-1

cdr3_aa: CASSDSIYNEQFF
v_call: TRBV19
d_call: -
j_call: TRBJ2-1

cdr3_aa: CASRPGNSPLHF
v_call: TRBV28
d_call: -
j_call: TRBJ1-6

cdr3_aa: CAISEWSQTNTEAFF
v_call: TRBV10-3
d_call: -
j_call: TRBJ1-1

cdr3_aa: CASSLNRGLNTEAFF
v_call: TRBV5-6
d_call: TRBD1
j_call: TRBJ1-1

cdr3_aa: CASSPTVSQETQYF
v_call: TRBV7-9
d_call: -
j_call: TRBJ2-5

cdr3_aa: CASSPVAGGRETQYF
v_call: TRBV7-2
d_call: TRBD2
j_call: TRBJ2-5

cdr3_aa: CASSSPRSGNEQFF
v_call: TRBV5-1
d_call: -
j_call: TRBJ2-1

cdr3_aa: CASGRGDRPFYEQYF
v_call: TRBV7-9
d_call: -
j_call: TRBJ2-7

cdr3_aa: CASTWDRGAKNIQYF
v_call: TRBV5-1
d_call: TRBD1
j_call: TRBJ2-4

cdr3_aa: CASSNPDRSNTEAFF
v_call: TRBV7-9
d_call: -
j_call: TRBJ1-1